This TCR beta chain was retrieved from a study of T-cell memory formation after mild COVID-19. This clonotype was observed many times. Using its own MiXCR run on the 5' RACE reads, TCRdb lists one record per CDR3 protein. The table has approximately 210,000 distinct CDR3 sequences, about 10% seen once. The CDR3 length is 14 residues. V gave up 1 base and J gave up 1 base, with 6 bases separating them. Specimen: PBMCs or a T cell subset sorted from them (not recorded which). The receptor's source is a man aged 18 to 29 who had mild COVID-19 (a few samples of this study predate the infection). Cell type and time point are not known. This chain joins TRBV12-3 or TRBV12-4 and TRBJ2-3; D not certain. The CDR3 reads CASSLVDGTDTQYF. The CDR3 region has the DNA TGTGCCAGCAGTTTAGTTGACGGCACAGATACGCAGTATTTT.